This T cell receptor beta chain comes out of a study of OX40 agonist ivuxolimab in advanced cancers. Measured with immunoSEQ multiplex PCR; TCRdb has only the in-frame clones, and not every one. The table has about 55,000 clones, roughly nine tenths seen once. Source: CD4+ or CD8+ T cells sorted from blood, taken in a trial of the OX40 agonist ivuxolimab. The receptor's source is an adult with an advanced solid tumor such as melanoma, head and neck, liver or kidney cancer.

CDR3 in DNA: TGTGCCAGCAGCCAAGGGGAGACCCAGTACTTC. Protein: CASSQGETQYF. This chain joins TRBV9 and TRBJ2-5, with unresolved D. With 4 bases removed from V and 5 bases from J, the gap between germline ends came to 6 bases. The CDR3 consists of 11 residues. Germline V gene sequence: CDR1 SGDLS, CDR2 YYNGEE. Complete variable domain (other parts from reference TRBV9 and TRBJ2-5): DSGVTQTPKHLITATGQRVTLRCSPRSGDLSVYWYQQSLDQGLQFLIQYYNGEERAKGNILERFSAQQFPDLHSELNLSSLELGDSALYFCASSQGETQYFGPGTRLLVL.